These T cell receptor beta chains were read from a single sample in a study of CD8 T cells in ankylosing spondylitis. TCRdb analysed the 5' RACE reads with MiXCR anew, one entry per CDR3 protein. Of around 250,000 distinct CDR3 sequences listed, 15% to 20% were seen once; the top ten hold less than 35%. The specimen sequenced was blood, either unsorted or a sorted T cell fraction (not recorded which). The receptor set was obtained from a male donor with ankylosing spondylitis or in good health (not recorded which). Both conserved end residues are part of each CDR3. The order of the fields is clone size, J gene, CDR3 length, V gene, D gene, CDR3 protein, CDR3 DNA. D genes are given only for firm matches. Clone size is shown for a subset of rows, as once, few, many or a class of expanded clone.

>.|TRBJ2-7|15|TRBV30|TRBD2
CAWSVHSGGAYEQYF
TGTGCCTGGAGTGTACATAGCGGGGGTGCCTACGAGCAGTACTTC
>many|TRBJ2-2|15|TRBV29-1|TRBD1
CSVEGAGGFTGELFF
TGCAGCGTTGAGGGTGCAGGGGGCTTCACCGGGGAGCTGTTTTTT
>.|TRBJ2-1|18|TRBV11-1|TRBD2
CASSLAPSVASGNNEQFF
TGTGCCAGCAGCTTAGCGCCATCTGTGGCTAGCGGGAACAATGAGCAGTTCTTC
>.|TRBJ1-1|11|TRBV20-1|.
CSAGNAAEAFF
TGCAGTGCCGGGAACGCGGCTGAAGCTTTCTTT
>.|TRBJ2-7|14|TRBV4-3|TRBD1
CASSRGTGAYEQYF
TGCGCCAGCAGCCGCGGGACAGGAGCCTACGAGCAGTACTTC
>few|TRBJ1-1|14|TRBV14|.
CASSQSTDGTEAFF
TGTGCCAGCAGCCAATCGACAGACGGGACTGAAGCTTTCTTT
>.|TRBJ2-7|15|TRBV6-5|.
CASSYFNNQPLEQYF
TGTGCCAGCAGTTACTTCAACAACCAACCGCTAGAGCAGTACTTC
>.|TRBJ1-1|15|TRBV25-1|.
CASSESGAQNTEAFF
TGTGCCAGCAGTGAATCGGGGGCCCAGAACACTGAAGCTTTCTTT
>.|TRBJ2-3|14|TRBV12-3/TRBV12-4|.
CASSPRLHRDTQYF
TGTGCCAGCAGTCCCCGACTACACAGAGATACGCAGTATTTT
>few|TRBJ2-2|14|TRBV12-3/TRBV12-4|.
CASSLDHNTGELFF
TGTGCCAGCAGTCTCGACCACAACACCGGGGAGCTGTTTTTT
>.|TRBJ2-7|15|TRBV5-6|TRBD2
CASSLQLAGGYEQYF
TGTGCCAGCAGCCTACAACTAGCGGGAGGGTACGAGCAGTACTTC
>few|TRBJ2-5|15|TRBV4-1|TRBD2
CASSQLLAGRETQYF
TGCGCCAGCAGCCAGTTATTAGCGGGACGGGAGACCCAGTACTTC
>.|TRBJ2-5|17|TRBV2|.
CASSASWDSKYQETQYF
TGTGCCAGCAGTGCATCATGGGACTCCAAGTACCAAGAGACCCAGTACTTC
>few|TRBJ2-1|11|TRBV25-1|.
CASRAISEQFF
TGTGCCAGCAGGGCGATTAGTGAGCAGTTCTTC
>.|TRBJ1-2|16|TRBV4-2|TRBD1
CASSPSIDRGGYGYTF
TGTGCCAGCAGCCCGTCTATTGACAGGGGGGGGTATGGCTACACCTTC
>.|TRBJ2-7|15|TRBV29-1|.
CSVWTSTPTAYEQYF
TGCAGCGTCTGGACAAGCACCCCCACAGCCTACGAGCAGTACTTC
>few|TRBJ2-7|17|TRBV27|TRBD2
CASSLSPPGTTPYEQYF
TGTGCCAGCAGTTTATCCCCCCCCGGGACTACCCCCTACGAGCAGTACTTC
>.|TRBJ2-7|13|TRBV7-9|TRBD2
CASSPVAGGEQYF
TGTGCCAGCAGCCCGGTAGCGGGAGGCGAGCAGTACTTC
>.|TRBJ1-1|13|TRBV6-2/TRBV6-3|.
CASILAAHTEAFF
TGTGCCAGCATCCTAGCGGCCCACACTGAAGCTTTCTTT
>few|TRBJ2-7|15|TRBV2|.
CASSDTGGSSYEQYF
TGTGCCAGCAGTGATACTGGGGGAAGCTCCTACGAGCAGTACTTC
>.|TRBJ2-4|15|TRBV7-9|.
CASSFGIQAKNIQYF
TGTGCCAGCAGTTTCGGGATACAAGCCAAAAACATTCAGTACTTC
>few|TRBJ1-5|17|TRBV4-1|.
CASSPIYAGSSNQPQHF
TGCGCCAGCAGCCCCATTTACGCCGGGAGTAGCAATCAGCCCCAGCATTTT
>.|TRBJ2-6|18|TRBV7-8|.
CASSLARAGNSGANVLTF
TGTGCCAGCAGCTTAGCGAGGGCCGGGAACTCTGGGGCCAACGTCCTGACTTTC
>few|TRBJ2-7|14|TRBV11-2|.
CASSLDDTTYEQYF
TGTGCCAGCAGCTTAGATGACACCACCTACGAGCAGTACTTC
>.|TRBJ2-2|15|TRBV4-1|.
CASSQDGAFYGELFF
TGCGCCAGCAGCCAAGACGGGGCTTTTTACGGGGAGCTGTTTTTT
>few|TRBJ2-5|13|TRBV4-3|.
CASSPGTGETQYF
TGCGCCAGCAGCCCCGGGACGGGAGAGACCCAGTACTTC
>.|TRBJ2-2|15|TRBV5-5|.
CASSLWEENTGELFF
TGTGCCAGCAGCTTGTGGGAGGAGAACACCGGGGAGCTGTTTTTT
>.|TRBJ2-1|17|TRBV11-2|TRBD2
CASSPYPSGREDNEQFF
TGTGCCAGCAGCCCGTACCCTAGCGGGAGAGAGGACAATGAGCAGTTCTTC
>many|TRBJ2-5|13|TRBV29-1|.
CSVEEPGKETQYF
TGCAGCGTTGAAGAACCGGGAAAAGAGACCCAGTACTTC
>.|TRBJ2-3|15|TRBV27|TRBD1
CASSFPGQGPDTQYF
TGTGCCAGCAGTTTCCCGGGACAGGGCCCTGATACGCAGTATTTT
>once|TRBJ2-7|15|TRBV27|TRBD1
CASSLRTGGSYEQYF
TGTGCCAGCAGTTTAAGGACAGGGGGGTCATACGAGCAGTACTTC
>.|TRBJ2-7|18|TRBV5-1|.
CASSFFGSGKLSSYEQYF
TGCGCCAGCAGCTTTTTTGGTTCGGGGAAGCTGTCCTCCTACGAGCAGTACTTC
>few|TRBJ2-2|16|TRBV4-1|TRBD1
CASSHRQGRDTGELFF
TGCGCCAGCAGCCACCGACAGGGGAGAGACACCGGGGAGCTGTTTTTT
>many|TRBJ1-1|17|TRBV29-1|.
CSVEGEYQLLMNTEAFF
TGCAGCGTTGAAGGAGAGTACCAGCTACTGATGAACACTGAAGCTTTCTTT
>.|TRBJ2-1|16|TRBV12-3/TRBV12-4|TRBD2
CASSTPSGSSYNEQFF
TGTGCCAGCAGTACCCCTAGCGGGAGCTCCTACAATGAGCAGTTCTTC
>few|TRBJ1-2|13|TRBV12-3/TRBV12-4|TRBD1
CASSENRGSGYTF
TGTGCCAGCAGTGAAAACAGGGGAAGTGGCTACACCTTC
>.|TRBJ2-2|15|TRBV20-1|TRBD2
CSARGLAINTGELFF
TGCAGTGCTAGAGGACTAGCGATCAACACCGGGGAGCTGTTTTTT
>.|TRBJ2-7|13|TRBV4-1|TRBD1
CASSQEGRGEQYF
TGCGCCAGCAGCCAAGAGGGCAGGGGGGAGCAGTACTTC
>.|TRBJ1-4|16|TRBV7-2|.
CASSLVAGGANEKLFF
TGTGCCAGCAGCTTAGTCGCGGGCGGGGCTAATGAAAAACTGTTTTTT
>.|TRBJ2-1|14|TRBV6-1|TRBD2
CASSASTSPNEQFF
TGTGCCAGCAGTGCTTCGACTAGCCCCAATGAGCAGTTCTTC
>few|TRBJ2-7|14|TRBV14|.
CASSQDRWHYEQYF
TGTGCCAGCAGCCAAGACCGGTGGCACTACGAGCAGTACTTC
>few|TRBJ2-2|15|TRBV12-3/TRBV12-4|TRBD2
CASRLGEGNTGELFF
TGTGCCAGCAGGCTGGGGGAGGGAAACACCGGGGAGCTGTTTTTT
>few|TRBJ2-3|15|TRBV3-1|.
CASSPTGATTDTQYF
TGTGCCAGCAGCCCGACGGGGGCCACCACAGATACGCAGTATTTT
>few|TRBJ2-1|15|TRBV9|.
CASSGQTSSYNEQFF
TGTGCCAGCAGCGGACAGACTAGCTCCTACAATGAGCAGTTCTTC
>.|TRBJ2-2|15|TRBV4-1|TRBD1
CASSKRDSNTGELLF
TGCGCCAGCAGCAAACGGGACAGTAACACCGGGGAGCTGCTTTTT
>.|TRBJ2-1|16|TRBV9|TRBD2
CASSIEREGFRNEQFF
TGTGCCAGCAGCATTGAGCGGGAGGGTTTTCGCAATGAGCAGTTCTTC
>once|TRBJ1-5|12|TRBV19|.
CAGGGGNQPQHF
TGTGCCGGCGGAGGGGGCAATCAGCCCCAGCATTTT
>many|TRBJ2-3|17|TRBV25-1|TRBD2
CASSESGLAGVSDTQYF
TGTGCCAGCAGTGAATCCGGCCTAGCGGGAGTCTCAGATACGCAGTATTTT
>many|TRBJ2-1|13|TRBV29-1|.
CSVDGLKDNEQFF
TGCAGCGTTGATGGGCTGAAGGACAATGAGCAGTTCTTC
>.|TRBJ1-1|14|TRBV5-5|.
CASSFRRVNTEAFF
TGTGCCAGCAGCTTTCGCCGGGTGAACACTGAAGCTTTCTTT
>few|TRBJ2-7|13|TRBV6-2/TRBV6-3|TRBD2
CASRLADSYEQYF
TGTGCCAGCAGACTAGCGGACTCCTACGAGCAGTACTTC
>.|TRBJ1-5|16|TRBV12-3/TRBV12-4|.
CASSPQDSGPLGPQHF
TGTGCCAGCAGTCCTCAAGACAGCGGCCCTCTCGGGCCCCAGCATTTT